These 14 T cell receptor beta chains were sequenced from one sample in a study of beta chain features in type 1 diabetes. General study points: In every one of the four CD4+ subsets, TCRB CDR3s were moderately but significantly shorter in Type 1 diabetes patients.

The sequenced template was cDNA made from the entire isolated RNA. Profiled with immunoSEQ multiplex PCR; TCRdb holds only in-frame clones, not every one. The data contain more than 250,000 clones, roughly an eighth of them singletons. For these receptors, no antigen is known. Sequencing used naive CD4+ T cells from blood. All receptors come from a man aged 30-40 years with type 1 diabetes.

This clone was counted a single time. The V gene is TRBV28, the J gene TRBJ2-7; 9 bases are shared with TRBD1. CDR1 is MDHEN, CDR2 SYDVKM, per germline. V gave up 3 bases and J gave up 3 bases; unmatched junction bases: 9. This CDR3 comprises 16 residues. The CDR3 DNA sequence: TGTGCCAGCAGTTTGGTGGACAGGGGACAATTCTACGAGCAGTACTTC. As protein: CASSLVDRGQFYEQYF.

This clone is a singleton in its sample. The chain couples TRBV28 to TRBJ2-3, with 11 bases that match TRBD2. Germline V gene lookup returns CDR1 MDHEN and CDR2 SYDVKM. CDR3 length: 15 residues. The V gene end was trimmed by 8 bases and the J gene end by 0 bases; junction bases not matched to a gene: 4. The CDR3, as DNA: TGTGCCAGCGGTCGGACTAGCGGGAGCACAGATACGCAGTATTTT. Its translation is CASGRTSGSTDTQYF.

In its sample, this clone was seen a few times. The rearrangement joins TRBV9 to TRBJ1-5; D is undetermined. The germline V gene has CDR1 SGDLS and CDR2 YYNGEE. V gave up 3 bases and J gave up 6 bases, with 10 bases separating them. The CDR3 totals 13 residues. CDR3 residues: CASSETITQPQHF. The CDR3 region has the DNA TGTGCCAGCAGCGAGACAATAACTCAGCCCCAGCATTTT.

This chain uses TRBV7-9 with TRBJ2-5; TRBD2 is a possible D gene (5 bases). This CDR3 contains 15 residues. Germline loops: CDR1 SEHNR, CDR2 FQNEAQ (reference sequence). V lost 5 bases and J 2 bases, leaving 15 bases between the germline ends. The DNA of the CDR3 is TGTGCCAGCAGCCCCCGGAGGCTGGGTCAAGAGACCCAGTACTTC. Amino acid sequence: CASSPRRLGQETQYF.

The sample holds a few counts of this clone. This rearrangement joins TRBV5-5 to TRBJ2-1; 8 bases align to TRBD2. The CDR3 extends over 15 amino acids. CDR1 is SGHKS, CDR2 YYEKEE, per germline (reference sequence). V lost 5 bases, J lost 7 bases, and 11 bases stayed unmatched. The CDR3 spells CASSWTSLSPNEQFF. The DNA of the CDR3 is TGTGCCAGCAGTTGGACTAGCCTATCCCCGAATGAGCAGTTCTTC.

In its sample, this clone was seen a few times. Other DNA sequences within the sample encode an identical CDR3. The chain is built from TRBV7-9 and TRBJ2-3, with 8 bases matching TRBD1. CDR1 and CDR2 from the germline V gene are SEHNR and FQNEAQ (reference sequence). Losses at the gene ends were 6 bases for V and 4 bases for J; bases not matched to a gene: 6. CDR3 length equals 14 residues. CDR3 DNA sequence: TGTGCCAGCAGTTCGGACAGGGTCCCAGATACGCAGTATTTT. Translated, it gives CASSSDRVPDTQYF.

This clone was picked up a small number of times. The rearrangement joins TRBV6-6 to TRBJ2-3; D unresolved. The CDR3 runs to 12 residues. V lost 2 bases, J lost 6 bases, and 6 bases lay in between. CDR1 and CDR2 from the germline V gene are MNHNY and SVGAGI (reference sequence). CDR3 nucleotides: TGTGCCAGCAGTTACATCTCGGATACGCAGTATTTT. Translated: CASSYISDTQYF.

The gene calls are TRBV5-1 and TRBJ2-1; D uncertain. This CDR3 has 15 amino acids. Trimming left V 0 bases short and J 3 bases short, with 10 bases between. Germline V lookup: CDR1 SGHRS, CDR2 YFSETQ. CDR3 amino acids: CASSLAGSGYNEQFF. The CDR3 nucleotides read TGCGCCAGCAGCTTGGCAGGAAGTGGCTACAATGAGCAGTTCTTC.

J is TRBJ2-6 and V is TRBV7-3; 8 bases align to TRBD1. CDR1 is SGHTA and CDR2 is FQGTGA in the germline V gene. J was trimmed by 2 bases and V by 4 bases; bases with no gene match: 7. There are 17 residues in the CDR3. The CDR3 is CASSYLSGGAGANVLTF. The CDR3 DNA sequence: TGTGCCAGCAGCTACTTATCAGGGGGCGCTGGGGCCAACGTCCTGACTTTC.

V and J are TRBV4-3 and TRBJ2-1; TRBD2 agrees at 14 bases. J gave up 7 bases and V 3 bases, and 5 bases lay outside the gene matches. The CDR3 is 16 amino acids. CDR1 and CDR2 (germline): LGHNA, YSLEER. For the CDR3, the DNA is TGCGCCAGCAGCCAGTTCGGGACTAGCGGGAGTAATGAGCAGTTCTTC. Protein product: CASSQFGTSGSNEQFF.

The chain recombines TRBV7-9 with TRBJ2-3; D is unclear. V lost 4 bases, J lost 3 bases, and 11 bases lay in between. CDR1 is SEHNR, CDR2 FQNEAQ, per germline (reference sequence). CDR3 length equals 14 residues. The CDR3 coding sequence is TGTGCCAGCAGCTGGGTAGCAAGGACAGATACGCAGTATTTT. Translated: CASSWVARTDTQYF.

In its sample, this clone was seen a few times. J is TRBJ2-7 and V is TRBV5-6; 12 bases map to TRBD2. The CDR3 consists of 14 residues. Germline CDR1 SGHDT, CDR2 YYEEEE. Unmatched junction bases numbered 6, after V lost 5 bases and J lost 6 bases. The CDR3 reads CASSSRLAGAEQYF. CDR3 DNA sequence: TGTGCCAGCAGTTCGAGACTAGCGGGAGCCGAGCAGTACTTC.

Only a few counts were recorded for this clone. The gene calls are TRBV2 and TRBJ2-3; D is undetermined. Trimming took 6 bases from V and 3 from J, leaving 7 bases between them. The V gene's germline CDR1 is SNHLY and CDR2 FYNNEI. This CDR3 has 12 residues. The CDR3 here is CASRTRTDTQYF. The CDR3 coding sequence is TGTGCCAGCAGAACTCGGACAGATACGCAGTATTTT.

This clone was detected only a few times. V gene TRBV4-2 combines with J gene TRBJ2-7; D might be TRBD2 (6 bases). In germline, CDR1 is LGHNA, CDR2 YNFKEQ. V lost 6 bases and J 5 bases, leaving 23 bases between the germline ends. CDR3 length equals 16 residues. CDR3 nucleotide sequence: TGTGCCAGCAGTCTCGAAAACGGCGGGACTGAAGACGAGCAGTACTTC. This encodes CASSLENGGTEDEQYF.